This TCR beta chain was recorded in a study of OX40 agonist ivuxolimab in advanced cancers. Samples were taken at baseline and on day 1 of cycles 4 and 7. Whole-study results and caveats: CD8+ T cells were the subset that, on average, had more expanded clones than CD4+. Clonal expansion was among the lowest in partial responders at 0.1-3.0 mg/kg, especially CD8+.

Produced via immunoSEQ multiplex PCR; TCRdb's table is partial and in-frame only. The table lists tens of thousands of clones, around 84% of them singletons, with less than 3% in the top ten. Comment on this clone: The antigen remains unidentified.

The germline gives CDR1 MNHNY, CDR2 SVGAGI (reference sequence). CDR3 length: 12 amino acids. Trimming took off 5 bases at V and 6 bases at J, with 8 bases between the two ends. Sequencing used CD4+ or CD8+ T cells sorted from blood, obtained in a trial of the OX40 agonist ivuxolimab. The chain couples TRBV6-6 to TRBJ1-5; tentatively, D is TRBD1 (5 bases). This TCR came from an adult with an advanced solid tumor such as melanoma, head and neck, liver or kidney cancer. DNA of the CDR3: TGTGCCAGCAGTAGGGACGTTCAGCCCCAGCATTTT. Protein sequence: CASSRDVQPQHF.